These T cell receptor beta chains were read from a single sample in a study of graft-versus-host responses after intestinal transplantation. Clones were read by immunoSEQ multiplex PCR, and TCRdb kept only the in-frame ones, dropping some. The data show 45,000 to 60,000 clones, about 95% seen once. These receptors' antigens are unknown. The sample here was unstimulated CD8+ T cells sorted from spleen or lymph node cells, taken before transplant. The receptors shown here come from a human donor who was the organ donor for an intestinal transplant. The CDR3 runs from the conserved cysteine through the conserved F or W. A D gene is named only where the DNA matches it firmly. A clone size is listed for some rows: how often the clone was seen (once, few, many), or a class if it is expanded.

j_call d_call clone_size v_call cdr3_aa cdr3_nt
TRBJ1-2 TRBD1 NA TRBV6-5 CASSYSGTGGDGYTF TGTGCCAGCAGTTACTCGGGGACAGGGGGCGATGGCTACACCTTC
TRBJ2-7 TRBD2 NA TRBV7-9 CASSSLAGVSYEQYF TGTGCCAGCAGCTCACTAGCGGGGGTCTCCTACGAGCAGTACTTC
TRBJ2-2 TRBD2 NA TRBV4-3 CASSQDWTSGGAYTGELFF TGCGCCAGCAGCCAAGATTGGACTAGCGGGGGGGCCTACACCGGGGAGCTGTTTTTT
TRBJ1-2 NA NA TRBV6-1 CASSEVGIDNYGYTF TGTGCCAGCAGTGAAGTCGGCATAGATAACTATGGCTACACCTTC
TRBJ2-1 NA once TRBV30 CAWSVTAYYVREQFF TGTGCCTGGAGTGTCACAGCATACTACGTACGGGAGCAGTTCTTC
TRBJ2-7 TRBD1 NA TRBV7-9 CASSLAGQGARYEQYF TGTGCCAGCAGCTTAGCCGGACAGGGGGCCCGCTACGAGCAGTACTTC
TRBJ2-7 TRBD2 NA TRBV7-9 CASIKGGLAGSSYEQYF TGTGCCAGCATCAAGGGGGGTCTAGCGGGTAGCTCCTACGAGCAGTACTTC
TRBJ1-2 TRBD1 NA TRBV2 CASTRTGGYGYTF TGTGCCAGCACCCGGACAGGGGGCTATGGCTACACCTTC
TRBJ2-7 TRBD2 few TRBV5-6 CASSRLAGDYEQYF TGTGCCAGCAGCCGACTAGCGGGGGACTACGAGCAGTACTTC
TRBJ1-2 NA NA TRBV9 CASSEARQGHDYGYTF TGTGCCAGCAGCGAGGCCCGGCAGGGGCATGACTATGGCTACACCTTC
TRBJ2-7 NA NA TRBV6-1 CASSELGGTLAYEQYF TGTGCCAGCAGTGAGCTCGGAGGGACGTTAGCCTACGAGCAGTACTTC
TRBJ2-2 NA NA TRBV9 CASSPFPEIVRELFF TGTGCCAGCAGCCCCTTTCCAGAAATCGTCCGGGAGCTGTTTTTT
TRBJ2-3 NA NA TRBV6-7 CASAGRGLMDTQYF TGTGCCAGCGCGGGCAGGGGATTAATGGATACGCAGTATTTT
TRBJ1-6 NA NA TRBV27 CASSLEGSLLHF TGTGCCAGCAGTTTAGAGGGGTCCCTCCTCCACTTT
TRBJ1-1 NA NA TRBV4-1 CASSQPSIFQADTEAFF TGCGCCAGCAGCCAGCCCTCAATATTCCAGGCCGACACTGAAGCTTTCTTT
TRBJ1-2 NA NA TRBV4-3 CASSQERQMGGYGYTF TGCGCCAGCAGCCAAGAAAGACAAATGGGAGGCTATGGCTACACCTTC
TRBJ2-5 TRBD2 NA TRBV30 CAWSSSGGGETQYF TGTGCCTGGAGTTCTAGCGGGGGGGGCGAGACCCAGTACTTC
TRBJ1-5 NA once TRBV7-6 CASSLVAVNRVPSFYRNQPQHF TGTGCCAGCAGCTTAGTAGCCGTTAACAGGGTTCCGAGTTTCTATAGAAATCAGCCCCAGCATTTT
TRBJ1-1 TRBD1 once TRBV10-1 CASRTGGSDTEAFF TGCGCCAGCAGAACAGGGGGCAGCGACACTGAAGCTTTCTTT
TRBJ2-3 NA NA TRBV12-5 CASGFGDTQYF TGTGCTAGTGGTTTCGGGGATACGCAGTATTTT
TRBJ2-2 NA NA TRBV4-1 CASSQVYQALVGELFF TGCGCCAGCAGCCAAGTATACCAAGCTCTAGTTGGGGAGCTGTTTTTT
TRBJ1-6 NA NA TRBV5-6 CASSFGSGYSPLHF NA
TRBJ2-5 NA NA TRBV28 CASRDRNQETQYF TGTGCCAGCCGTGACAGGAATCAAGAGACCCAGTACTTC
TRBJ2-3 TRBD2 NA TRBV4-2 CASSQPIAGMADTQYF TGTGCCAGCAGCCAACCGATAGCGGGGATGGCAGATACGCAGTATTTT
TRBJ1-2 NA NA TRBV27 CASYLVAPNYGYTF TGTGCCAGCTACTTAGTGGCCCCAAACTATGGCTACACCTTC
TRBJ1-1 NA once TRBV19 CASSIRAGEAFF TGTGCCAGTAGTATTAGGGCGGGTGAAGCTTTCTTT
TRBJ1-6 NA NA TRBV27 CAIGPGQYNSPLHF TGTGCCATCGGACCGGGACAATATAATTCACCCCTCCACTTT
TRBJ1-2 NA NA TRBV9 CASSVDPGTNYGYTF TGTGCCAGCAGCGTAGACCCCGGAACTAACTATGGCTACACCTTC
TRBJ1-2 TRBD1 NA TRBV27 CASSLLPGQGGNYGYTF TGTGCCAGCAGTTTATTACCGGGACAGGGCGGAAACTATGGCTACACCTTC